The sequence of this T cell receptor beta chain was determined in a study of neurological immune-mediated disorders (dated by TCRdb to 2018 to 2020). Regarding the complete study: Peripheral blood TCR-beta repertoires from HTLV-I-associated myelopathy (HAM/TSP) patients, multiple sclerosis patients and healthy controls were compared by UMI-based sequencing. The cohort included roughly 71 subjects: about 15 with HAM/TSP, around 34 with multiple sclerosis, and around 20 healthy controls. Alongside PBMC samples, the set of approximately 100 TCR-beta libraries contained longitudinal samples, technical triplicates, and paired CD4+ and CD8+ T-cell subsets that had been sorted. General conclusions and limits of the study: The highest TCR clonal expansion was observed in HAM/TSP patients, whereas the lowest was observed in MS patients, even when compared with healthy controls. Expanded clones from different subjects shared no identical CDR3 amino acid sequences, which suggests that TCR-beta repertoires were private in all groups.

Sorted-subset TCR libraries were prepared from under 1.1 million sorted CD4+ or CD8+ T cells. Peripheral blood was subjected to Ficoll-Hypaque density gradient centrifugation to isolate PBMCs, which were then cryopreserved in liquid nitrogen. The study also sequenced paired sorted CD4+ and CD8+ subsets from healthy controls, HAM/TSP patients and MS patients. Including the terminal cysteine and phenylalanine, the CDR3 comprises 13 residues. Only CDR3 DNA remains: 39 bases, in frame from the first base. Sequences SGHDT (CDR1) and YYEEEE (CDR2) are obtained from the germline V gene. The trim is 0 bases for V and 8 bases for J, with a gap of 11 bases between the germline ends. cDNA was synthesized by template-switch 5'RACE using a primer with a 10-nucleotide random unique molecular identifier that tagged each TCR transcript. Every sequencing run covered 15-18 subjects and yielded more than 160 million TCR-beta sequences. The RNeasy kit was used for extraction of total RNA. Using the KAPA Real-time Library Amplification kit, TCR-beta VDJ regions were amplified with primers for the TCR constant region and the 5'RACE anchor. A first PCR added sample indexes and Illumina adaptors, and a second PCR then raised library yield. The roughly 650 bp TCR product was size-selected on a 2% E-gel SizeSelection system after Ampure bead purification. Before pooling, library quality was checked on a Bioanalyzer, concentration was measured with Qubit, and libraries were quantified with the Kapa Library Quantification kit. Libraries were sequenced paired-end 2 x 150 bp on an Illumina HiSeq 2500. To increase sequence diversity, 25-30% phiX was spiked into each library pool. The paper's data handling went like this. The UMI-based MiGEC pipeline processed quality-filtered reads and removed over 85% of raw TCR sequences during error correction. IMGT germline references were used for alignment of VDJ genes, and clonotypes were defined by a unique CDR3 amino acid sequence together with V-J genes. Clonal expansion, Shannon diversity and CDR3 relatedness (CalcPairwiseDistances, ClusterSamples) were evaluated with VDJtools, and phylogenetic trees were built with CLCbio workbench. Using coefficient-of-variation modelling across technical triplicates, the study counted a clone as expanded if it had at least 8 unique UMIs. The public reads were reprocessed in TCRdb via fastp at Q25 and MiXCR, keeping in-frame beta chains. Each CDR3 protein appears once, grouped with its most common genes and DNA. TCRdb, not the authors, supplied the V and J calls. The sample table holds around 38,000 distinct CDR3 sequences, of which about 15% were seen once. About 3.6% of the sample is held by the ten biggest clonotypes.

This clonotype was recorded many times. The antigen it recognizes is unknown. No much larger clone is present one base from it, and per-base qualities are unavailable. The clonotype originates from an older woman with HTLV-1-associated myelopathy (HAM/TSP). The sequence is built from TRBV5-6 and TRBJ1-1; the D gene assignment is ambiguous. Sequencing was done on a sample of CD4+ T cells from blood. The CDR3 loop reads CASSLVVGQEAFF. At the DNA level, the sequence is TGTGCCAGCAGCTTGGTAGTGGGCCAGGAAGCTTTCTTT.